This T cell receptor beta chain is drawn from a study of circulating and synovial CD4+ cells in juvenile arthritis. Study outcomes and limitations: Bulk blood CD4 samples held at least an order of magnitude more or fewer genomes than CPL. These repertoires were less diverse than bulk blood CD4 repertoires. These blood cells shared more CDR3 sequences with synovium than bulk blood.

Assay used: immunoSEQ multiplex PCR; TCRdb lists only in-frame clones, some missing. This table has about 34,000 clones, about 95% appearing once. This CDR3 contains 11 residues. Germline values: CDR1 DFQATT, CDR2 SNEGSKA (reference sequence). The ends lost 5 bases at V and 7 bases at J; junction bases unmatched: 5. Comments on this clone: The antigen is undetermined.

Donors were patients with active juvenile idiopathic arthritis. V and J are TRBV20-1 and TRBJ2-7; 7 nucleotides match TRBD1. The sequence was collected from a human donor with juvenile idiopathic arthritis. The sequenced sample consisted of CD4+ T cells from blood. CDR3 DNA sequence: TGCAGTGCTGAGGGGGCTGGGGAGCAGTACTTC. Translated, it gives CSAEGAGEQYF.